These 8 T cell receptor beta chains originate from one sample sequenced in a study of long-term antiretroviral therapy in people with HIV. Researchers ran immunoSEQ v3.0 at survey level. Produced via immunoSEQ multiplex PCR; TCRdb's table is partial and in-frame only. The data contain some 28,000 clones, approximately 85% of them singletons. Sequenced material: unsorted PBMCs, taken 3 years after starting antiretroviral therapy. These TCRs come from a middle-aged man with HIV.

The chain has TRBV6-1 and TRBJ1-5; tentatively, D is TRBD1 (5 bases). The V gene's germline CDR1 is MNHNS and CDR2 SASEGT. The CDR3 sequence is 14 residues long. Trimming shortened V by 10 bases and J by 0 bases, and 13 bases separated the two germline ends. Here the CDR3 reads CATLGGYSNQPQHF. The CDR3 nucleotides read TGTGCCACCCTGGGGGGATATAGCAATCAGCCCCAGCATTTT.

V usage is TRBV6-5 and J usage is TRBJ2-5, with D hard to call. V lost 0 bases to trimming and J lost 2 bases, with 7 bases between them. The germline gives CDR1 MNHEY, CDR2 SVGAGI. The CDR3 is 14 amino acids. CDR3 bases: TGTGCCAGCAGTTACTCGCGAGCACAAGAGACCCAGTACTTC. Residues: CASSYSRAQETQYF.

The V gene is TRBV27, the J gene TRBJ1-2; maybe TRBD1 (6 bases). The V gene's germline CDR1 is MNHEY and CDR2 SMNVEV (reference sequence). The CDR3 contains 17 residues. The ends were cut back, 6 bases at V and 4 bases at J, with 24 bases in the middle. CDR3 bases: TGTGCCAGCAGAGAAAAAGGGGGAGGAGGGGACGGCTATGGCTACACCTTC. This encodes CASREKGGGGDGYGYTF.

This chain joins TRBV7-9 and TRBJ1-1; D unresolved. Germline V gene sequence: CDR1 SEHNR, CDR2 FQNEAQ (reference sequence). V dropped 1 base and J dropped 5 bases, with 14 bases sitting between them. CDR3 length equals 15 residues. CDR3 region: CASSLGNPGGTEAFF. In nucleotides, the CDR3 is TGTGCCAGCAGCTTAGGAAACCCAGGTGGGACTGAAGCTTTCTTT.

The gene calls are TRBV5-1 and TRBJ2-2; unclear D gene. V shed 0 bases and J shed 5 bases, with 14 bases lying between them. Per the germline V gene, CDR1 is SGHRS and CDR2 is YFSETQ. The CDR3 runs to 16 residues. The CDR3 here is CASSLDGLSSTGELFF. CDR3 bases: TGCGCCAGCAGCTTGGATGGCCTATCTTCTACCGGGGAGCTGTTTTTT.

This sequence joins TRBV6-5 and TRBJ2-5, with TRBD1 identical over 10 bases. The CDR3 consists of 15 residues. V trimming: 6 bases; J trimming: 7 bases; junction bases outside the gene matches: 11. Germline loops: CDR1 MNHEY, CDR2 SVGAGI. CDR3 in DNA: TGTGCCAGCAGCCCAGGACAGGGGGGGAGGGGGACCCAGTACTTC. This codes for CASSPGQGGRGTQYF.

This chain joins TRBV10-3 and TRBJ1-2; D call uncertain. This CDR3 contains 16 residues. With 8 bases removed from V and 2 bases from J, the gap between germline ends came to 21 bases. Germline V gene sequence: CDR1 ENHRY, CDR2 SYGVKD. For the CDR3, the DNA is TGTGCCATCTTTGCCGGACGCCGAATCGGCAACTATGGCTACACCTTC. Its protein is CAIFAGRRIGNYGYTF.

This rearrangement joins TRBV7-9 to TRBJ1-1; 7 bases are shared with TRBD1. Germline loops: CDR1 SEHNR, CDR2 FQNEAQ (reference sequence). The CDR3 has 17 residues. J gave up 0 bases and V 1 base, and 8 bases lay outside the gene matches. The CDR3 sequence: CASSLDRGTGMNTEAFF. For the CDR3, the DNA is TGTGCCAGCAGCTTAGACAGGGGAACGGGAATGAACACTGAAGCTTTCTTT. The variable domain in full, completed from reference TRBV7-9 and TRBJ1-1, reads DTGVSQNPRHKITKRGQNVTFRCDPISEHNRLYWYRQTLGQGPEFLTYFQNEAQLEKSRLLSDRFSAERPKGSFSTLEIQRTEQGDSAMYLCASSLDRGTGMNTEAFFGQGTRLTVV.